Each of the 25 T cell receptor beta chains below was sequenced from the same sample in a study of tumor-infiltrating lymphocytes in primary liver carcinoma. TCR beta cDNA came from roughly 0.45 ug total RNA, primed with a constant-region primer. Three-round nested multiplex PCR performed with slightly modified ARM-PCR produced the TCR beta libraries. Amplification in the first two PCR rounds was performed using TRBV1-TRBV30 forward primers and a C-beta reverse primer for approximately 10 cycles each. TCRdb analysed the multiplex PCR reads with MiXCR anew, one entry per CDR3 protein. The data contain about 190,000 distinct CDR3 sequences, roughly 80% of them seen just once; the ten biggest clones take up over 15%. It was from 20-30 mg of unsorted bulk tissue that RNA and DNA were co-extracted. Sequenced: tumor tissue from primary liver carcinoma. The receptors derive from a man aged 35 to 55 with primary liver carcinoma and hepatitis B virus infection.

In the case of this clonotype: At one boundary the junction diverges from the germline segment, which might be a read error. This rearrangement joins TRBV5-5 to TRBJ2-2; D might be TRBD1 (5 bases). Per the germline V gene, CDR1 is SGHKS and CDR2 is YYEKEE (reference sequence). The CDR3 is 15 residues long. The CDR3 nucleotides are TGTACCAGCAGCTTCAGGGCCCCGGACATCGGGGAGCTGTTTTTT. It translates to CTSSFRAPDIGELFF.

On this clonotype: This may stem from a read error, because a much larger clone lies one nucleotide away. The rearrangement joins TRBV7-9 to TRBJ2-1; TRBD2 might be the D (6 bases). The CDR3 loop spans 16 amino acids. CDR1 is SEHNR, CDR2 FQNEAQ, per germline (reference sequence). The chain's CDR3 is CASSPPGAPSYNKQFF. CDR3 coding DNA: TGTGCCAGCAGCCCCCCGGGAGCACCTTCCTACAATAAGCAGTTCTTC.

Of note for this clonotype: With a much larger clone just one base away, this may be a read error. The chain has TRBV5-1 and TRBJ2-2; the match to TRBD2 covers 7 bases. CDR1 is SGHRS and CDR2 is YFSETQ in the germline V gene. The CDR3 loop spans 15 amino acids. The CDR3 DNA reads as TGCGCCAGCAGCTTGGAACGGGGGGATACCGGGGAGCTGATTTTT. Translated, it gives CASSLERGDTGELIF.

Regarding this clonotype: One end of the junction fails to match germline, which may point to a read error. The CDR3 sequence: CVTSNRDIGQPQHF. The CDR3 DNA follows: TGTGTCACCAGTAACCGGGACATAGGACAGCCCCAGCATTTT. The chain employs TRBV24-1 and TRBJ1-5; D possibly corresponds to TRBD1 (6 bases). CDR1 and CDR2 from the germline V gene are KGHDR and SFDVKD. The CDR3 runs to 14 residues.

This clonotype has only a few counts. This chain connects TRBV28 to TRBJ2-2; the D gene is possibly TRBD2 (6 bases). The CDR3 consists of 14 residues. V lost 2 bases, J lost 9 bases, and 13 bases lay in between. The germline V gene has CDR1 MDHEN and CDR2 SYDVKM. CDR3: CASSLGGNTRELFF. In DNA form, the CDR3 reads TGTGCCAGCAGTTTAGGAGGGAACACACGGGAGCTGTTTTTT.

Note on this clonotype: It is likely a read error, because the conserved phenylalanine at the end of the CDR3 is missing. The CDR3 sequence is CASSQDRTSGSVYEQYI. CDR3 in DNA: TGCGCCAGCAGCCAGGATAGGACTAGCGGGAGTGTTTACGAGCAGTACATC. This rearrangement joins TRBV4-1 to TRBJ2-7; 13 positions match TRBD2. Losses at the gene ends were 3 bases for V and 4 bases for J; bases not matched to a gene: 9. The germline V gene encodes CDR1 MGHRA and CDR2 YSYEKL. The CDR3 loop spans 17 amino acids.

On this clonotype itself: One end of the junction does not line up with germline, which may come from a read error. The DNA of the CDR3 is TGCGCCAGCAGCCAAGACCCGAGTGGAAGGGATACGCAATGTTTT. It codes for CASSQDPSGRDTQCF. This chain uses TRBV4-1 with TRBJ2-3; no firm D call. CDR3 length equals 15 residues. Germline CDR1 is MGHRA and CDR2 is YSYEKL.

With regard to this clonotype: A much bigger clone sits one base away, suggesting this may be a read error. This chain links TRBV2 with TRBJ2-5, with TRBD1 identical over 9 bases. The CDR3 extends over 14 amino acids. Germline assignment: CDR1 SNHLY and CDR2 FYNNEI. CDR3 region: CASSDRGSQDTQYF. As DNA, the CDR3 is TGTGCCAGCAGCGACAGGGGGTCCCAAGATACCCAGTACTTC.

In regard to this clonotype: Its ends do not fully match the called genes, so a read error is possible. This chain connects TRBV4-2 to TRBJ2-3; 8 bases line up with TRBD2. CDR3 length: 16 residues. From germline, CDR1 is LGHNA and CDR2 YNFKEQ. CDR3 amino acids: CASSQDLGTRGGSQYF. Here the CDR3 DNA reads TGTGCGAGCAGCCAAGATTTGGGGACTAGGGGCGGTTCGCAGTATTTT.

The J gene is TRBJ1-5, the V gene TRBV19, with TRBD1 as a possible D gene (5 bases). This CDR3 contains 15 residues. Germline V lookup: CDR1 LNHDA, CDR2 SQIVND (reference sequence). V was clipped by 7 bases and J by 5 bases, with 18 bases between them. CDR3 amino acids: CASTFGAGGYQPQHF. The CDR3 region has the DNA TGTGCCAGTACCTTTGGGGCAGGAGGCTATCAGCCCCAGCATTTT.

Regarding this clonotype: A read error may explain this, as a much larger clone is one base away. The rearrangement links TRBV5-1 to TRBJ2-7, with a weak D call TRBD1 (6 bases). This CDR3 region has 14 residues. CDR1 and CDR2 from the germline V gene are SGHRS and YFSETQ. The CDR3 coding sequence is TGCGCCAGCAGCACATCTGGACAGTCCTACGAGCTGTACTTC. Translation: CASSTSGQSYELYF.

A word on this clonotype: One end of the junction does not line up with germline, which may come from a read error. This rearrangement joins TRBV5-1 to TRBJ2-1, with 11 bases aligning to TRBD2. This CDR3 region has 16 residues. CDR1 and CDR2 (germline): SGHRS, YFSETQ. As DNA, the CDR3 is TGCGCCGGTAGCGTTACCGGGACTAGCGGCGGGAATGTGCAGTTCTTC. As protein: CAGSVTGTSGGNVQFF.

For this clonotype: Lacking the conserved final phenylalanine or tryptophan, this CDR3 likely reflects a read error. The DNA is left out, because the CDR3 cannot be placed on it with certainty; the CDR3 is given as TCRdb lists it. The chain links TRBV6-5 to TRBJ2-3; the table's D call of TRBD2 was not tested on the DNA. The V gene's germline CDR1 is MNHEY and CDR2 SVGAGI. The CDR3 length equals 15 residues, ends included. This CDR3 is CASNPGLAGTDKQFL.

As for this clonotype: The CDR3 end shows no conserved phenylalanine or tryptophan, and so a read error is likely. The CDR3 loop is CASSSQGHRGQETQYI. Written as DNA, the CDR3 is TGTGCCAGCAGTTCACAGGGGCATAGAGGGCAAGAGACCCAGTACATC. The chain uses TRBV6-5 and TRBJ2-5, with 7 nucleotides matching TRBD1. The CDR3 is 16 amino acids. V lost 4 bases and J lost 2; bases outside the gene matches: 10. Per germline, CDR1 MNHEY and CDR2 SVGAGI.

This clonotype was detected a few times. The junction and the germline gene differ at one end; a read error may be behind it. The chain employs TRBV7-8 and TRBJ2-4; TRBD2 is a possible D gene (5 bases). Per germline, CDR1 SGHVS and CDR2 FQNEAQ. This CDR3 is built from 17 residues. CDR3 residues: CANSPLSSGLTKNIQYF. CDR3 sequence (DNA): TGTGCCAACAGCCCCCTTTCCAGCGGATTAACCAAAAACATTCAGTACTTC.

Regarding this clonotype: This may come from a read error, since a much larger clone is one base off. The chain links TRBV30 to TRBJ1-6, with D perhaps TRBD1 (6 bases). Germline V lookup: CDR1 GTSNPN, CDR2 SVGIG (reference sequence). V shed 3 bases and J shed 8 bases, with 14 bases lying between them. This CDR3 comprises 14 residues. The CDR3 DNA reads TGTGCCTGGAGCGCGACAGGCCGGGATTCACCCCTCCACTTT. Residues: CAWSATGRDSPLHF.

Concerning this clonotype itself: At one boundary the junction diverges from the germline segment, which might be a read error. This sequence joins TRBV7-9 and TRBJ2-7, with D perhaps matching TRBD2 (5 bases). Germline assignment: CDR1 SEHNR and CDR2 FQNEAQ (reference sequence). The CDR3 has 14 amino acids. As DNA, the CDR3 is TGTGCCAGCAGCTTAGATCTAGACTACTACGAGCACTACTTC. It yields the protein CASSLDLDYYEHYF.

This clonotype qualifies as medium-sized. This chain uses TRBV12-5 with TRBJ1-1; a weak D match, TRBD1 (6 bases). Germline-derived CDR1 and CDR2 are LGHNT and FRNRAP. There are 17 residues in the CDR3. Trimming took 2 bases from V and 3 from J, leaving 19 bases between them. This CDR3 reads CASGLPKNRDKDTEAFF. As DNA, the CDR3 is TGTGCTAGTGGTTTGCCTAAAAACCGGGACAAAGACACTGAAGCTTTCTTT.

With regard to this clonotype: A much larger clone sits a single nucleotide away, making a read error possible. This chain joins TRBV19 and TRBJ1-5; a possible D gene is TRBD1 (6 bases). CDR3 length equals 14 residues. Trimming stripped 10 bases from V and 1 base from J, with 14 bases between. The germline gives CDR1 LNHDA, CDR2 SQIVND (reference sequence). The CDR3 loop reads CATCWTVSNQPQHF. The CDR3 DNA sequence: TGTGCCACCTGTTGGACAGTGAGCAATCAGCCCCAGCATTTT.

The chain carries TRBV6-1 and TRBJ1-5, with 7 bases identical to TRBD1. The J segment lost 7 bases and the V segment lost 6 bases, leaving 9 bases of the junction unmatched. Germline V lookup: CDR1 MNHNS, CDR2 SASEGT. CDR3 length: 14 residues. The CDR3 bases are TGTGCCAGCAGCTCCTCACAGGGGAGGCAGCCCCAGCATTTT. This sequence encodes CASSSSQGRQPQHF.

For this clonotype: A much larger clonotype is one base distant, so this may be a read error. The V and J genes are TRBV5-1 and TRBJ2-7; D not certain. The germline V and J ends were trimmed by 5 bases and 2 bases, with 5 bases remaining between them. The CDR3 length is 11 residues. Germline CDR1 is SGHRS and CDR2 is YFSETQ. The CDR3 here is CASRDPYEQYF. In DNA, the CDR3 is TGCGCCAGCAGGGACCCCTACGAGCAGTACTTC. The full variable domain, its missing parts supplied by reference TRBV5-1 and TRBJ2-7, is KAGVTQTPRYLIKTRGQQVTLSCSPISGHRSVSWYQQTPGQGLQFLFEYFSETQRNKGNFPGRFSGRQFSNSRSEMNVSTLELGDSALYLCASRDPYEQYFGPGTRLTVT.

In the case of this clonotype: The junction departs from the called germline gene at one end, perhaps through a read error. The V gene is TRBV12-3 or TRBV12-4, the J gene TRBJ2-1, with D possibly being TRBD2 (5 bases). The CDR3 length is 15 residues. CDR3 protein: CARSIIRWLGNEQFF. The CDR3 DNA reads TGTGCCAGAAGTATCATCAGGTGGCTCGGGAATGAACAGTTCTTC.

A note on this clonotype: This may stem from a read error, because a much larger clone lies one nucleotide away. This is likely a read error, given that the CDR3 carries no conserved phenylalanine or tryptophan at its end. The rearrangement uses TRBV28 and TRBJ2-1; the match to TRBD1 covers 9 bases. There are 13 residues in the CDR3. Germline trimming cut 10 bases from V and 8 bases from J; bases unmatched to any gene: 9. Germline V gene data show CDR1 as MDHEN and CDR2 as SYDVKM. This CDR3 is CAIPGQGVDEQFY. The CDR3 DNA reads as TGTGCCATCCCGGGACAGGGAGTGGATGAGCAGTTCTAC.

Comment on this clonotype: Its ends do not fully match the called genes, so a read error is possible. The chain couples TRBV11-1 to TRBJ2-3, with D perhaps matching TRBD1 or TRBD2 (5 bases each). CDR3 size: 19 residues. Per the germline V gene, CDR1 is SGHAT and CDR2 is FQDESV (reference sequence). CDR3 DNA: TGTGCCAGCAACTCTGGGGGAAGCTCTGTTGGAGCCCACACAGATACACAGTATTTT. Its translation is CASNSGGSSVGAHTDTQYF.

This clonotype was seen more than once but under ten times. The junction and the germline gene differ at one end; a read error may be behind it. The chain carries TRBV4-3 and TRBJ2-1, with no clear D. CDR3 length: 15 amino acids. Germline V lookup: CDR1 LGHNA, CDR2 YSLEER. In DNA, the CDR3 is TGCGCTAGCAGCCAAGATTTCGACTCCTACAATGAGCAGTTCTTC. This gives the protein CASSQDFDSYNEQFF.